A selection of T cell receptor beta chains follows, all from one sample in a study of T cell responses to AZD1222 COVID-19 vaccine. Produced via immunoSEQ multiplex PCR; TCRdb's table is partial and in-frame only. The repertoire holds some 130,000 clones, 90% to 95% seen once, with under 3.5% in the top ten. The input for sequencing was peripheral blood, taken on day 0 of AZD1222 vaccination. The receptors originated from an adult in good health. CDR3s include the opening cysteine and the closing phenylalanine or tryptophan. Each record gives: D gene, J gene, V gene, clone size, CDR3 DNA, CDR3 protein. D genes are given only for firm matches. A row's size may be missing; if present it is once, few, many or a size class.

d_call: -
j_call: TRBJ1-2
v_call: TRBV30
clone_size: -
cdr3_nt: TGTGCCTGGAGTGCATCAGGGGCTGGCTACACCTTC
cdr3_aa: CAWSASGAGYTF

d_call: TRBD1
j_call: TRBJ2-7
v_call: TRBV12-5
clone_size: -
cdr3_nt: TGTGCTAGTGGTTTGGCCCGACAGGGGGCCTACGAGCAGTACTTC
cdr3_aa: CASGLARQGAYEQYF

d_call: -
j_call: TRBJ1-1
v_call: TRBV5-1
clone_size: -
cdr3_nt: TGCGCCAGCAGCTCCTTGGGTGAAACATTGAACACTGAAGCTTTCTTT
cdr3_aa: CASSSLGETLNTEAFF

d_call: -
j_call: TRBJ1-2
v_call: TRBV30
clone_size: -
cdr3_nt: TGTGCCTGGAGTGTACCGAACAGAGGTATCTATGGCTACACCTTC
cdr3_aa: CAWSVPNRGIYGYTF

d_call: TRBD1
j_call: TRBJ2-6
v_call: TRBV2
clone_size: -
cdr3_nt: TGTGCCAGCGCCCGAGGGGACAGGGGCGGCTCTGGGGCCAACGTCCTGACTTTC
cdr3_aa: CASARGDRGGSGANVLTF

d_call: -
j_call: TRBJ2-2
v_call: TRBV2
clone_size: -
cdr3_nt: TGTGCCAGCAGTACTAGGCCCGGGGAGCTGTTTTTT
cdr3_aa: CASSTRPGELFF

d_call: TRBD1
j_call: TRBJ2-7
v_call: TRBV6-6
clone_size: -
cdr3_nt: TGTGCCAGCAGTTTCGGGACAGGGACCTACGAGCAGTACTTC
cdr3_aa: CASSFGTGTYEQYF

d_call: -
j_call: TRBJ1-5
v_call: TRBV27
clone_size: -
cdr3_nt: TGTGCCAGCAGTTTATCGATTTTAAACAGTCAGCCCCAGCATTTT
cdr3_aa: CASSLSILNSQPQHF

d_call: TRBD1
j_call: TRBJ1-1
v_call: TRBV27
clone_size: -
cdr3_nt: TGTGCCAGCAGTTTGCGCTTACAGGGGTTAGGAATGAACACTGAAGCTTTCTTT
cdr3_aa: CASSLRLQGLGMNTEAFF

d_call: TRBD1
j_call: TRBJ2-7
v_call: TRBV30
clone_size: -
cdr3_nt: TGTGCCTCTGACAGGGCCTACGAGCAGTACTTC
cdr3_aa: CASDRAYEQYF

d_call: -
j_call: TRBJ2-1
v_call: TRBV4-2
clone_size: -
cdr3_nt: TGTGCCAGCAGCCAAGTGGGGGACAATGAGCAGTTCTTC
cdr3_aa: CASSQVGDNEQFF

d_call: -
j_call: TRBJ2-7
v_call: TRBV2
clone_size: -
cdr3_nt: TGTGCCAGCAGGTACGAGGGCGAGCAGTACTTC
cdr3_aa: CASRYEGEQYF

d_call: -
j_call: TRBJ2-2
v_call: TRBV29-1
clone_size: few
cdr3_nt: TGCAGCGTTGGTTACCTCGGGGAGCTGTTTTTT
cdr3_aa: CSVGYLGELFF

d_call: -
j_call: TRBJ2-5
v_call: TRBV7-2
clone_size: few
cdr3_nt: TGTGCCAGCAGCCATGACCGGGCGCAAGAGACCCAGTACTTC
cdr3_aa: CASSHDRAQETQYF

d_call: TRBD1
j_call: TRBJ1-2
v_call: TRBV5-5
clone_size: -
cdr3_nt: TGTGCCAGCAGCACCGGGACAGGGTCGAACTATGGCTACACCTTC
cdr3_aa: CASSTGTGSNYGYTF

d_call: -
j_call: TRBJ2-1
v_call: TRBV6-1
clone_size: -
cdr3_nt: TGTGCCAGCAGTGAATATAGTAGCCTCAATGAGCAGTTCTTC
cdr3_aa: CASSEYSSLNEQFF

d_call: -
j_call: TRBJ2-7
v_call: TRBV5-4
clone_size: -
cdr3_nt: TGTGCCAGCAGCAGAAAAGAGCGGGACGAGCAGTACTTC
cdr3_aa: CASSRKERDEQYF

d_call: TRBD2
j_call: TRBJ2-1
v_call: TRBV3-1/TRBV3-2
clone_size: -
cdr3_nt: TGTGCCAGCAGCCAAGAGGGCCCGACTAGCGGGAGGCGTACAAGCTCCTACAATGAGCAGTTCTTC
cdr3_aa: CASSQEGPTSGRRTSSYNEQFF

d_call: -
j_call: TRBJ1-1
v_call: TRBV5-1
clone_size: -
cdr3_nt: TGCGCCAGCAGCAGGGACCTGATGAACACTGAAGCTTTCTTT
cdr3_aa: CASSRDLMNTEAFF

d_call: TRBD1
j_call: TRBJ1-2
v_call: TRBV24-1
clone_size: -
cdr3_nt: TGTGCCACGGTCCCGGGACAGGGCAATGCTGGCTACACCTTC
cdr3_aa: CATVPGQGNAGYTF

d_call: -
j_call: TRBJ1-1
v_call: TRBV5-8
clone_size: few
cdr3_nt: TGTGCCAGCAGCTTGCTCCCCAAGAACACTGAAGCTTTCTTT
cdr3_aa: CASSLLPKNTEAFF

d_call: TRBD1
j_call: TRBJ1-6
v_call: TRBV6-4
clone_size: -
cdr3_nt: TGTGCCAGCGCGGGGACAGGGAGTTTCTATAATTCACCCCTCCACTTT
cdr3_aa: CASAGTGSFYNSPLHF

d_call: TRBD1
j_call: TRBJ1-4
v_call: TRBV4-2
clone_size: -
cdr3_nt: TGTGCCAGCAGCCAAGGCGGACAGGCGTCGAATGAAAAACTGTTTTTT
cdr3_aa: CASSQGGQASNEKLFF

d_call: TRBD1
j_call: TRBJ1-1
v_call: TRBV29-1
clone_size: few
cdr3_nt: TGCAGCGTACCGGGACAGGGGGCTGTTAGCACTGAAGCTTTCTTT
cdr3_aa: CSVPGQGAVSTEAFF

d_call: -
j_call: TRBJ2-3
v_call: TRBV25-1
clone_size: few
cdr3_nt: TGTGCCAGCAGTGAATGGAAGGGGGCAGATACGCAGTATTTT
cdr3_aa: CASSEWKGADTQYF

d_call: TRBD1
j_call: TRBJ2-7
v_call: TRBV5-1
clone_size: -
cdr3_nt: TGCGCCAGCAGCTTATATGACAGGGAGCGCGAGCAGTACTTC
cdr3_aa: CASSLYDREREQYF

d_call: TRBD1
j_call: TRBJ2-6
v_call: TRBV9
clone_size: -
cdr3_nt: TGTGCCAGCAGCGTGGGACAGGGAGGACGGGCCAACGTCCTGACTTTC
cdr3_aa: CASSVGQGGRANVLTF

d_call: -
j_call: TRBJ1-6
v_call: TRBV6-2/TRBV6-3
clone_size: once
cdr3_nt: TGTGCCAGCAGTAACTCTTCACCCCTCCACTTT
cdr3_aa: CASSNSSPLHF

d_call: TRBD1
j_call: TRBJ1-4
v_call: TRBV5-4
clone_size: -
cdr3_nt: TGTGCCAGCAGCTCCTACAGGGGATCGGGTGAAAAACTGTTTTTT
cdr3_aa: CASSSYRGSGEKLFF

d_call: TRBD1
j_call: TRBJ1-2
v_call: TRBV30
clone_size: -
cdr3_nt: TGTGCCTGGAGTACCCCCCTACCCCCAGACAGGGAACTTAACTATGGCTACACCTTC
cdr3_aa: CAWSTPLPPDRELNYGYTF

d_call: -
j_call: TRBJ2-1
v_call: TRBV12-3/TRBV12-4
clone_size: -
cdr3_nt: TGTGCCAGCAGTCTATCCGGCAATGAGCAGTTCTTC
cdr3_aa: CASSLSGNEQFF

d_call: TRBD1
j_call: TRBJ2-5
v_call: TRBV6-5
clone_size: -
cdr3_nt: TGTGCCAGCGGGGGACAGGGGGCGACATGGGAGACCCAGTACTTC
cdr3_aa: CASGGQGATWETQYF

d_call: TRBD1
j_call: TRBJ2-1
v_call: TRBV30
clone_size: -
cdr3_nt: TGTGCCTGGAATCGGGACAGTTACAATGAGCAGTTCTTC
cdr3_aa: CAWNRDSYNEQFF

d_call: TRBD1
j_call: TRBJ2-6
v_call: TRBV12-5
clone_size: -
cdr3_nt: TGTGCTAGTGGCTCGGACAGGGTTCCACCACTCTCTCTCTCTCTCTCTGGGGCCAACGTCCTGACTTTC
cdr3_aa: CASGSDRVPPLSLSLSGANVLTF

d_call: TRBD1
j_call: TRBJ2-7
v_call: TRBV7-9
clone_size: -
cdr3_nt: TGTGCCAGCAGCCCGACGGGACAGCGGTTGGGGGAGCAGTACTTC
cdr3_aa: CASSPTGQRLGEQYF

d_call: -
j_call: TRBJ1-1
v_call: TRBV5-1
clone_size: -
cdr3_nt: TGCGCCAGCAGCGCACGACAGGCCAGGAACACTGAAGCTTTCTTT
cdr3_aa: CASSARQARNTEAFF

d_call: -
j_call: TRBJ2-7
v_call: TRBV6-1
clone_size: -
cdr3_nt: TGTGCCAGCAGTGAAGACATCGGGTCTTCCTACGAGCAGTACTTC
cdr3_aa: CASSEDIGSSYEQYF

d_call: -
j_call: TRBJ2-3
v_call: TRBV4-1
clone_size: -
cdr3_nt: TGCGCCAGCAGCCAAGTATCCCTTTCAGATACGCAGTATTTT
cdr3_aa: CASSQVSLSDTQYF

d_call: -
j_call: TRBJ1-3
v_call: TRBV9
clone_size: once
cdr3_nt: TGTGCCAGCAGCGTTGATCTGGACTCCGGAAACACCATATATTTT
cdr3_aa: CASSVDLDSGNTIYF

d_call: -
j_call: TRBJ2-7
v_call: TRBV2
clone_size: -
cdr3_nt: TGTGCCAGCAAAACAGGGGAGGTCGAGCAGTACTTC
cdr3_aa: CASKTGEVEQYF

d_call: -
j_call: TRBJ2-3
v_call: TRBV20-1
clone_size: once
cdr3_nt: TGCAGTGCTGGCCCTAAGGATACGCAGTATTTT
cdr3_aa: CSAGPKDTQYF

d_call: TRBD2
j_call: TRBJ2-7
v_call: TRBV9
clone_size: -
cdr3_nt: TGTGCCAGCAGCGTAGCAGCGGGGCAGGGTTACGAGCAGTACTTC
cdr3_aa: CASSVAAGQGYEQYF

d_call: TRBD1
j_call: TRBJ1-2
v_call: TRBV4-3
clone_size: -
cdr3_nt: TGCGCCAGCAGCCAACGACAGGGTCTAGATGGCTACACCTTC
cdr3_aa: CASSQRQGLDGYTF

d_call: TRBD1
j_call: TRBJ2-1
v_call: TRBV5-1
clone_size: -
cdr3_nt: TGCGCCAGCAGCTTTACAGGGGTGTCATACAATGAGCAGTTCTTC
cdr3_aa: CASSFTGVSYNEQFF

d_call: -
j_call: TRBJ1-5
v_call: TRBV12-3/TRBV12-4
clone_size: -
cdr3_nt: TGTGCCAGCAGTTGGGACCGCTCTAAGCCCCAGCATTTT
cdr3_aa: CASSWDRSKPQHF

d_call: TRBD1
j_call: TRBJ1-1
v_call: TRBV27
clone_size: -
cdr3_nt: TGTGCCAGCAGCGGCGTTGGGACAGGGGACACTGAAGCTTTCTTT
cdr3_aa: CASSGVGTGDTEAFF